This T cell receptor (beta chain) was retrieved from a study of cytomegalovirus exposure and HLA in healthy donors. Study summary: Both the 120 validation repertoires and the 500 to 700 first-cohort repertoires used the same platform, as reported by a later analysis. Overall study findings and caveats: Cytomegalovirus association was listed for under 200 TCR beta chains. The TCR clusters that emerged in the first cohort tended, a later analysis found, to co-occur in the 120 or so validation repertoires. Reported performance of the classifier showed diagnosis of cytomegalovirus status with high specificity and sensitivity.

Libraries were prepared by immunoSEQ multiplex PCR; TCRdb keeps only in-frame clonotypes and omits some of them. Counted here are a few hundred thousand clones, around 89% occurring once; the ten biggest clones make up 0.3% to 0.4%. This clone has more than one count but fewer than ten. Its specificity is not known. This receptor was taken from a woman younger than 35 in good health and CMV-seronegative. Sequenced sample: PBMCs.

The CDR3 bases are TGCGCCAGCAGTCCCTCGCTAGCCGGGCCCGGGGAGCTGTTTTTT. It codes for CASSPSLAGPGELFF. This chain links TRBV4-1 with TRBJ2-2, with D possibly matching TRBD2 (5 bases). In germline, CDR1 is MGHRA, CDR2 YSYEKL. Trimming took 6 bases from V and 6 from J, leaving 17 bases between them. This CDR3 is 15 amino acids long.